The present entry profiles one T cell receptor (beta chain) with its context. Which antigen it targets is not known. The sample holds no much larger clone one base away, and base qualities are not on file. This specimen comes from a study of T cell changes during pregnancy in multiple sclerosis (dated by TCRdb to the late 2010s). In the study overall: In women with multiple sclerosis, the researchers looked at how the T cell repertoire shifted as pregnancy progressed.

Library preparation employed the immunoSEQ multiplex PCR assay. TCRdb took this table from immuneACCESS and kept in-frame rearrangements with V and J called. Such tables lack part of the clones; where checked against another copy, unresolved V genes explain under half of the gap, and the rest is unexplained. This sample gives some 41,000 clones in total; 80% to 90% of them show up just once. The biggest ten clones account for more than 0.5% of the sample. Ends trimmed: V by 4 bases, J by 2 bases; bases unmatched to a gene: 5. The CDR3 has 17 amino acids, counting the end cysteine and phenylalanine. The entry retains the CDR3 DNA only, 51 bases that are in frame from base 1. CDR1 SGDLS and CDR2 YYNGEE are derived from the germline V gene.

The sequences come from CD4+ T cells from peripheral blood mononuclear cells, collected in the first trimester of pregnancy. Recombination connected TRBV9 to TRBJ2-1, and TRBD2 aligns with 14 junction nucleotides. The sequence derives from a female donor with multiple sclerosis, enrolled in a pregnancy study. The CDR3 loop reads CASSPRLAGGTYNEQFF. The sequenced DNA is TGTGCCAGCAGCCCCCGACTAGCGGGAGGGACCTACAATGAGCAGTTCTTC.